The T cell receptor beta chain under discussion was sequenced for a study of cytomegalovirus exposure and HLA in healthy donors. Vbeta (60) and Jbeta (13) primers were used in the PCR. The table came from immunoSEQ multiplex PCR; TCRdb's copy has only in-frame clones and leaves some out. This sample's table reports some 56,000 clones. The CDR3 is 16 amino acids. Germline CDR1 and CDR2: LNHDA and SQIVND (reference sequence). Trimming removed 1 base at V and 3 bases at J, with 15 bases between. The sequencing input was PBMCs. This TCR derives from a woman aged 30 to 39 in good health and CMV-seropositive. The chain carries TRBV19 and TRBJ1-1; no clear D. CDR3 DNA: TGTGCCAGTAGTATAGTGTTTCACAATCCGCACACTGAAGCTTTCTTT. Amino acid sequence: CASSIVFHNPHTEAFF.